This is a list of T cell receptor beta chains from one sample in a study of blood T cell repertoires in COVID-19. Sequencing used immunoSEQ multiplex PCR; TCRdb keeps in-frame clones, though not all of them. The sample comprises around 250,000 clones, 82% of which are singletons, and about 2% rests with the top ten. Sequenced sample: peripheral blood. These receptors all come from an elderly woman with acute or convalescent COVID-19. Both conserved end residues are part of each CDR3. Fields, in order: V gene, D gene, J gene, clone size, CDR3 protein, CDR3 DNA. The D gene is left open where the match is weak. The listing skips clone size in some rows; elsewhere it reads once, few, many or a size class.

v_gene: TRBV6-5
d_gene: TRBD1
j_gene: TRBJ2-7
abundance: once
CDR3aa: CASSTGVRSYEQYF
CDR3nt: TGTGCCAGCAGCACAGGGGTCCGATCCTACGAGCAGTACTTC

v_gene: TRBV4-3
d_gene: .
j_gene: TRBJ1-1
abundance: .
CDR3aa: CASSPVVRGGEAFF
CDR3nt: TGCGCCAGCAGCCCCGTCGTAAGGGGTGGTGAAGCTTTCTTT

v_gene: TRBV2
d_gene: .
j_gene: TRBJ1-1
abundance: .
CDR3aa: CAVALSTGSEAFF
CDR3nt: TGTGCCGTCGCCCTAAGCACAGGGTCTGAAGCTTTCTTT

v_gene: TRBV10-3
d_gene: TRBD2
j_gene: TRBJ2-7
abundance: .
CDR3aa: CAISERGGRGYEQYF
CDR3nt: TGTGCCATCAGTGAAAGGGGAGGGAGAGGTTACGAGCAGTACTTC

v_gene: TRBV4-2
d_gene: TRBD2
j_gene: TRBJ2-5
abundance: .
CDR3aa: CASSQDPAPAGGFGSRETQYF
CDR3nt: TGTGCCAGCAGCCAAGATCCGGCCCCAGCGGGGGGATTTGGGTCCAGGGAGACCCAGTACTTC

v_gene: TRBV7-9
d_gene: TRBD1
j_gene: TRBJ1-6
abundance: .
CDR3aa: CASGDRINNSPLHF
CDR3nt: TGTGCCAGCGGGGACAGGATTAATAATTCACCCCTCCACTTT

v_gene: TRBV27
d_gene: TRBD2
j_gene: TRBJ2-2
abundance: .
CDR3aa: CASSLGLAGLGGELFF
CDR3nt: TGTGCCAGCAGTTTAGGTCTAGCGGGGTTGGGCGGGGAGCTGTTTTTT

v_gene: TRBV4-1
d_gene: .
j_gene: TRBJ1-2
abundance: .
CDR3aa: CASSRVGGDGYTF
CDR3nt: TGCGCCAGCAGCCGGGTGGGAGGGGATGGCTACACCTTC

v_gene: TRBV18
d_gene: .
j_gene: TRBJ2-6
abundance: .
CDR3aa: CASSPPGSISGANVLTF
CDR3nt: TGTGCCAGCTCACCGCCGGGTAGCATCTCTGGGGCCAACGTCCTGACTTTC

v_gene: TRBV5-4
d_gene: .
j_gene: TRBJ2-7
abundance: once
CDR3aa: CASSLDPGEVYEQYF
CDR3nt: TGTGCCAGCAGCTTGGATCCAGGGGAAGTCTACGAGCAGTACTTC

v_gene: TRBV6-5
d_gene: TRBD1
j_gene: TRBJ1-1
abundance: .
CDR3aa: CASSRTGGTEAFF
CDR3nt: TGTGCCAGCAGTCGGACAGGGGGGACTGAAGCTTTCTTT

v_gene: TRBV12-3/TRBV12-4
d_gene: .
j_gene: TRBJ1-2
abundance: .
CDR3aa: CASTRGQIYGYTF
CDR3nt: TGTGCCAGCACCCGCGGGCAGATCTATGGCTACACCTTC

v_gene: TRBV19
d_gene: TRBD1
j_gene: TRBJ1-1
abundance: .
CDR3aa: CASSQTGPFGTEAFF
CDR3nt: TGTGCCAGTAGCCAGACAGGGCCCTTTGGCACTGAAGCTTTCTTT

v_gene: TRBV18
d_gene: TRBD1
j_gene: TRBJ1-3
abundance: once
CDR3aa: CASSLDRAAGNTIYF
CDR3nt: TGTGCCAGCTCACTCGACAGGGCCGCTGGAAACACCATATATTTT

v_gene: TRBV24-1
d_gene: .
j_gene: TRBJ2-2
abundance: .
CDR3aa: CATSDLLSAGSAGELFF
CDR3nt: TGTGCCACCAGTGATCTACTTAGCGCCGGGAGTGCCGGGGAGCTGTTTTTT

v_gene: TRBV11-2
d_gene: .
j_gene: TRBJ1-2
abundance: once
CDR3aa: CASSLSDSNPLYGYTF
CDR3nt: TGTGCCAGCAGCTTATCTGACTCAAACCCCCTCTATGGCTACACCTTC

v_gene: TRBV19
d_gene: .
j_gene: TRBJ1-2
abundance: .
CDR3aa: CASSRTENYGYTF
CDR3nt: TGTGCCAGTAGTAGGACAGAAAACTATGGCTACACCTTC

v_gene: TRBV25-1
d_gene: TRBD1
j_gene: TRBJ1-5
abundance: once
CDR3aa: CASSGTGGASNQPQHF
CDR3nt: TGTGCCAGCAGTGGTACAGGGGGGGCGAGCAATCAGCCCCAGCATTTT

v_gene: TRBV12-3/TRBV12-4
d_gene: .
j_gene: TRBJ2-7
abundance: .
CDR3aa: CASREAGEQYF
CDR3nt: TGTGCCAGCAGGGAGGCCGGGGAGCAGTACTTC

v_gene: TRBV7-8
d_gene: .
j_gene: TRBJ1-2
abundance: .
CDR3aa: CASSPGYGYTF
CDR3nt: TGTGCCAGCAGCCCAGGGTATGGCTACACCTTC

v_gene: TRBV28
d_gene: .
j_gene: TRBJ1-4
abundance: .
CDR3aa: CASTPHGGRGEKLFF
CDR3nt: TGTGCCAGCACCCCACACGGGGGGCGGGGTGAAAAACTGTTTTTT

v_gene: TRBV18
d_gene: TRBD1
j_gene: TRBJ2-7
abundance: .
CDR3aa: CASSSRTGGIHNEQYF
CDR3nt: TGTGCCAGCTCATCTCGGACAGGGGGGATTCACAACGAGCAGTACTTC

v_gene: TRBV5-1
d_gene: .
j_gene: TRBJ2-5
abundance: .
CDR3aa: CASSLNTFGGLETQYF
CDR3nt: TGCGCCAGCAGCTTGAATACCTTCGGGGGTTTAGAGACCCAGTACTTC

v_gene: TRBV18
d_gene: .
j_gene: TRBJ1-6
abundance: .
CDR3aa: CASSPRQGNNSPLHF
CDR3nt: TGTGCCAGCTCACCAAGGCAGGGGAATAATTCACCCCTCCACTTT

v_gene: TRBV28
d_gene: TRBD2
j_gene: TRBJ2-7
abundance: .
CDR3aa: CASSPGGGGSYEQYF
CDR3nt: TGTGCCAGCAGTCCCGGCGGAGGCGGGAGCTACGAGCAGTACTTC

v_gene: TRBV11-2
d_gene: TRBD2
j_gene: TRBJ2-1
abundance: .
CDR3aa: CASSLVGLAGNEQFF
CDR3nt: TGTGCCAGCAGCTTAGTTGGACTAGCGGGGAATGAGCAGTTCTTC